This paragraph covers one T cell receptor beta chain sequence. This sample was taken from a study of blood T cell repertoires in COVID-19. Measured with immunoSEQ multiplex PCR; TCRdb has only the in-frame clones, and not every one. The sample consists of over 85,000 clones, approximately 85% of them appearing once. CDR1 and CDR2 from the germline V gene are SGHTA and FQGNSA. The CDR3 spans 11 residues. V lost 1 base, J lost 5 bases, and 3 bases lay in between. This TCR derives from a man aged 55 to 69 with acute or convalescent COVID-19. This rearrangement joins TRBV7-2 to TRBJ2-7; no clear D. The source material was peripheral blood. Here the CDR3 reads CASSLVDEQYF. Written as DNA, the CDR3 is TGTGCCAGCAGCTTAGTCGACGAGCAGTACTTC.